This T cell receptor (beta chain) was captured by sequencing in a study of graft-versus-host responses after intestinal transplantation. Study as a whole: All recipients got anti-thymocyte globulin induction, then tacrolimus and steroids for roughly three years. Findings and limits, study-wide: Ileal or blood samples showed some GvH clones first, and such clones were also found in recipient marrow. Maximum circulating GvH clone levels tracked with early post-transplant HvG decreases.

The repertoire was sequenced with immunoSEQ multiplex PCR; TCRdb's copy has only in-frame clones and lacks some. The sample has approximately 100,000 clones; 93% are singletons. Comment on this clone: Its antigen is not identified.

Material: unstimulated CD8+ T cells sorted from spleen or lymph node cells, obtained before intestinal transplant. This TCR was recovered from a human donor who received an intestinal transplant.

The CDR3 here is CASSSTGTRAYEQYF. Here the CDR3 DNA reads TGTGCCAGCAGTTCTACCGGGACAAGAGCCTACGAGCAGTACTTC. The chain is built from TRBV7-9 and TRBJ2-7; TRBD1 is a possible D gene (6 bases). Trimming pared 6 bases from V and 2 bases from J, leaving 17 bases between. The V gene's germline CDR1 is SEHNR and CDR2 FQNEAQ (reference sequence). The CDR3 totals 15 residues.